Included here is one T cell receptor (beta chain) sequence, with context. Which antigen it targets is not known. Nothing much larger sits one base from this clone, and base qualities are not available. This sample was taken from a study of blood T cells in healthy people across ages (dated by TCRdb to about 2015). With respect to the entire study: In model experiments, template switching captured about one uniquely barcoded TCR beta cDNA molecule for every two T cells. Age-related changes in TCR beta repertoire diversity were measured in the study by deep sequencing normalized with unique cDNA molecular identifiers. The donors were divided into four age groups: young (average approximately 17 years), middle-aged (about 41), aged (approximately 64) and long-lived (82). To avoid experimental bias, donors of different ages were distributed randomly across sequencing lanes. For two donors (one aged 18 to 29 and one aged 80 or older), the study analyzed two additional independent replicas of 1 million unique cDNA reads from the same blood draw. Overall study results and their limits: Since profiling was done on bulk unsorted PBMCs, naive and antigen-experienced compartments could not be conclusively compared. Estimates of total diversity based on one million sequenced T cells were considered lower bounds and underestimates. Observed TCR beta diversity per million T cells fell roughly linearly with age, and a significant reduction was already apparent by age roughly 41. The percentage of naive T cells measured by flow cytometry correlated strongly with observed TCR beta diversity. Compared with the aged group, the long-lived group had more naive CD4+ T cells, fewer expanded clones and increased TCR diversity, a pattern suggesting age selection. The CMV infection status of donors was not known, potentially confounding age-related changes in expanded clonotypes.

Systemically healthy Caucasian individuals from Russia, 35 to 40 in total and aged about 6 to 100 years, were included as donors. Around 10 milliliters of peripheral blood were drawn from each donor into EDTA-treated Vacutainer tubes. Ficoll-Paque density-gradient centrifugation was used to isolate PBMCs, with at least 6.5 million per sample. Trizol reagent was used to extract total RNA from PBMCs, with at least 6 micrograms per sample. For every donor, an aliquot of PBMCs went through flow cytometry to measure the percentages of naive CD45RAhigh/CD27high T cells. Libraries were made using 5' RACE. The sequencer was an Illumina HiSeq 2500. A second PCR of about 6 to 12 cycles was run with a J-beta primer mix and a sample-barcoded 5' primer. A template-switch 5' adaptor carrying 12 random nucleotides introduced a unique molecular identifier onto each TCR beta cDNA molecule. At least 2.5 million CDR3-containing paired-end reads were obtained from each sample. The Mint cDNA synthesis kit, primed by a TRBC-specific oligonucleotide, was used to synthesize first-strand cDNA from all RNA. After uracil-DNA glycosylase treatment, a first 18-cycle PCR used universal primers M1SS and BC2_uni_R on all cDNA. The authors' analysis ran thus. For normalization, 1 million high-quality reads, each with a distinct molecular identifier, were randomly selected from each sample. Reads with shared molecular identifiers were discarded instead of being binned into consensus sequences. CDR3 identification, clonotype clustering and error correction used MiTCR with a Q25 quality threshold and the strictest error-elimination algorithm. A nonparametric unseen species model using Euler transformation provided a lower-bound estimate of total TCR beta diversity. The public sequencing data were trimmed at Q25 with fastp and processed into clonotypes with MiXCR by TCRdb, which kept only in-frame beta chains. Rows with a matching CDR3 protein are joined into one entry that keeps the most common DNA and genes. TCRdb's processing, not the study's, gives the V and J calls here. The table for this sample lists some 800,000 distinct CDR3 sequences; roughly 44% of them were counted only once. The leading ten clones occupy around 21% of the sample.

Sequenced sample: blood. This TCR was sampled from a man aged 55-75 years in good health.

CDR3 protein: CASSYPWGSGANVLTF. In nucleotide form, the sequence is TGTGCCAGCAGTTACCCTTGGGGTTCCGGGGCCAACGTCCTGACTTTC. The V gene is TRBV6-2 or TRBV6-3 and the J gene is TRBJ2-6; the D gene lacks a confident call. CDR1 and CDR2 (MNHEY, SVGEGT) derive from the germline V gene. The germline ends are 12 bases apart after V is trimmed by 2 bases and J by 4 bases. The CDR3 holds 16 amino acids from the cysteine to the phenylalanine. The retained sequence is limited to the CDR3, 48 bases, with the frame set at the first base.